This T cell receptor beta chain stems from a study of human T cells and chemical hapten exposure. Trimming removed 6 bases from V and 7 bases from J; junction bases left unmatched: 9. Per the germline V gene, CDR1 is MNHEY and CDR2 is SVGEGT. The length of the CDR3 is 14 residues. TCRdb itself ran the RACE reads through MiXCR, one entry per CDR3 protein. The sample yields 25,000 to 35,000 distinct CDR3 sequences, 6.5% to 9% seen once. This sample's time point: healthy volunteer bleed at 2 weeks. The study extracted total RNA from unfractionated whole blood. This receptor was identified in a human donor in good health. Some clones in this sample may be carry-over from other donors' samples. Sequencing used whole blood. This rearrangement joins TRBV6-2 or TRBV6-3 to TRBJ1-5, with 7 bases lining up with TRBD1. This chain's CDR3 is CASSRQGEEQPQHF. The DNA of the CDR3 is TGTGCCAGCAGCCGACAGGGTGAAGAGCAGCCCCAGCATTTT.